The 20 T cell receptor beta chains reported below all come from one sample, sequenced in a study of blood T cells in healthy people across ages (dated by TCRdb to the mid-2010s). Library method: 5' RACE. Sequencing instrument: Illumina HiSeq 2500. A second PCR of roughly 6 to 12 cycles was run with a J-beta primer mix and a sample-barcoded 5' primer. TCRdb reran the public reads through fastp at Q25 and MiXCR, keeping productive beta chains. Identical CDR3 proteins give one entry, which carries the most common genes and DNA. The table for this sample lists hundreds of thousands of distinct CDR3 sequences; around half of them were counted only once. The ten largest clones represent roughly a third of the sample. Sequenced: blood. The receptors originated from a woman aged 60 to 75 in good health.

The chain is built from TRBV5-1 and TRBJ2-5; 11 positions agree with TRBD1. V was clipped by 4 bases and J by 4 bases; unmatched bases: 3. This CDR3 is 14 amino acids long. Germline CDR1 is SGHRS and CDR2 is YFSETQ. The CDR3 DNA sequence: TGCGCCAGCAGCGGACAGGGGGCGAGAGAGACCCAGTACTTC. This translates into CASSGQGARETQYF.

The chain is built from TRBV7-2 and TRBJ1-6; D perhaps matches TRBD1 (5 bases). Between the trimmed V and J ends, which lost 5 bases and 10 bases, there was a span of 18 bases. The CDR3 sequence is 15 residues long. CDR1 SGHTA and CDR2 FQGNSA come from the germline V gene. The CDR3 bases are TGTGCCAGCAGCCCAAAGAGGGACCGGCGCTCACCCCTCCACTTT. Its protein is CASSPKRDRRSPLHF.

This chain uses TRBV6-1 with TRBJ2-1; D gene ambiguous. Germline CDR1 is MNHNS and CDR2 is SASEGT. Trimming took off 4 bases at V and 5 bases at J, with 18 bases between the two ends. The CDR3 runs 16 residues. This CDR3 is CASSVHLVRKNNEQFF. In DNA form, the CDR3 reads TGTGCCAGCAGTGTCCACCTCGTCCGCAAAAACAATGAGCAGTTCTTC.

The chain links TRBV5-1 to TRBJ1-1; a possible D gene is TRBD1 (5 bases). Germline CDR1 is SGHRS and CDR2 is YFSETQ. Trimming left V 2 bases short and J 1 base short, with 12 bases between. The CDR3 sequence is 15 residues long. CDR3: CASSFSGLGNTEAFF. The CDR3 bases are TGCGCCAGCAGCTTTTCGGGGCTTGGGAACACTGAAGCTTTCTTT.

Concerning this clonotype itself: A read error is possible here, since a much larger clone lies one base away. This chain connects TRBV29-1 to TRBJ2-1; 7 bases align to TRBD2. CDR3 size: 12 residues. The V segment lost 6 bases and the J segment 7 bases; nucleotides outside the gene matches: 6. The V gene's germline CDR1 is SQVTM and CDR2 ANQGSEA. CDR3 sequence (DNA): TGCAGCGTCCGAGCGGGATATAATGAGCAGTTCTTC. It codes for CSVRAGYNEQFF.

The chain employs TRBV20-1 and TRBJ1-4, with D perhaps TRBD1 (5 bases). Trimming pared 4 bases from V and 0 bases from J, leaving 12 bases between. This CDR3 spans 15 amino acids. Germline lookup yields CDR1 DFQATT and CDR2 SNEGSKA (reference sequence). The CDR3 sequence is CSAKTVPSTNEKLFF. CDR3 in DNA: TGCAGTGCTAAGACAGTACCCTCAACTAATGAAAAACTGTTTTTT.

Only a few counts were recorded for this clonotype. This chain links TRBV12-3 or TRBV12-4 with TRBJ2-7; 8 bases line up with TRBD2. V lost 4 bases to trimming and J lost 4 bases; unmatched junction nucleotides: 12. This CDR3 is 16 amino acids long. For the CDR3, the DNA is TGTGCCAGCAGTTCCCGTTTTAAGCGGGAGCGGTACGAGCAGTACTTC. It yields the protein CASSSRFKRERYEQYF.

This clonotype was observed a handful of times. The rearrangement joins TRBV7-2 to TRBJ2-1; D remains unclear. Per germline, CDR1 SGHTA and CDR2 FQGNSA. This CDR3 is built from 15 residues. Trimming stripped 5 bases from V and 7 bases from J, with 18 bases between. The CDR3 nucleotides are TGTGCCAGCAGCCCCCCCGGCGCCCTTTGGAATGAGCAGTTCTTC. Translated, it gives CASSPPGALWNEQFF.

For the CDR3, the DNA is TGTGCCAGCAGCCTGAGAGTGGATTCCTACGAGCAGTACTTC. Encoded protein: CASSLRVDSYEQYF. The chain uses TRBV9 and TRBJ2-7; D uncertain. Germline CDR1 and CDR2: SGDLS and YYNGEE. The germline V and J ends were trimmed by 4 bases and 1 base, with 12 bases remaining between them. This CDR3 spans 14 amino acids.

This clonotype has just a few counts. The CDR3 here is CASSLMGQGSYNEQFF. DNA for the CDR3: TGTGCCAGCAGCTTAATGGGGCAGGGCTCCTACAATGAGCAGTTCTTC. V usage is TRBV7-2 and J usage is TRBJ2-1; D is possibly TRBD1 (5 bases). The V gene's germline CDR1 is SGHTA and CDR2 FQGNSA. The V end lost 2 bases, the J end lost 0 bases, and 11 bases lay between the germline ends. The CDR3 covers 16 residues.

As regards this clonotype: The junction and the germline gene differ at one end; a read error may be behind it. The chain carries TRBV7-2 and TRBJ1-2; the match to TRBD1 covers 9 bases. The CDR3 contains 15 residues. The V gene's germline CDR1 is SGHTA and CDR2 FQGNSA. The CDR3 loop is CASRLGQGIDYGYTF. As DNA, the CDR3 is TGTGCCAGCCGCTTGGGACAGGGCATCGACTATGGCTACACCTTC.

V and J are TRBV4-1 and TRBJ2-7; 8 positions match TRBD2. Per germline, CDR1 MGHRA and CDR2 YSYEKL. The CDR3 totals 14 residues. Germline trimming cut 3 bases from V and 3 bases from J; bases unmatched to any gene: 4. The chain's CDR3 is CASSQTSARYEQYF. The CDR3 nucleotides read TGCGCCAGCAGCCAGACTAGCGCGCGCTACGAGCAGTACTTC.

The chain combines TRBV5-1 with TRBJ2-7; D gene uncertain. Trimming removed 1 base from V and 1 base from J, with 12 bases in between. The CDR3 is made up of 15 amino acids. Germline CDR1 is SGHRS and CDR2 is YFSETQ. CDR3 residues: CASSLPTEYSYEQYF. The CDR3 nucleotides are TGCGCCAGCAGCTTGCCGACGGAATATTCCTACGAGCAGTACTTC.

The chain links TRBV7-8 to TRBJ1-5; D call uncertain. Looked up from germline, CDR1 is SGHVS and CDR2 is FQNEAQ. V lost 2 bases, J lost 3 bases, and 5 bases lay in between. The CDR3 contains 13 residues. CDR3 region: CASSLTPNQPQHF. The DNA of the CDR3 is TGTGCCAGCAGCTTAACCCCCAATCAGCCCCAGCATTTT.

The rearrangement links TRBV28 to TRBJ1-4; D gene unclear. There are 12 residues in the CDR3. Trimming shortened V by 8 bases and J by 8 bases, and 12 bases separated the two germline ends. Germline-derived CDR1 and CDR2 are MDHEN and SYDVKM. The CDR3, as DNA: TGTGCCAGCGGTCCCCGAGACGAAAAACTGTTTTTT. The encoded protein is CASGPRDEKLFF.

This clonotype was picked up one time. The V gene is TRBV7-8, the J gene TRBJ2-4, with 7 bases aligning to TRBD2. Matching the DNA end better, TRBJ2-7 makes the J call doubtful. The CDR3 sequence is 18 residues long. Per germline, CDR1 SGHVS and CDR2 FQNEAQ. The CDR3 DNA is TGTGCCAGCAGCTTCAGACGAGAAACTAACGGGAGGACCTACGAGCAGTACTTC. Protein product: CASSFRRETNGRTYEQYF.

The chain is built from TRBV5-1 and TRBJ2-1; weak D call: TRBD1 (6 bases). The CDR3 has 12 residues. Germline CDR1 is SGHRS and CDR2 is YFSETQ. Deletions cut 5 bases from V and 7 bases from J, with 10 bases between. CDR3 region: CASSLGQNEQFF. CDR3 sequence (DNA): TGCGCCAGCAGTCTCGGACAGAATGAGCAGTTCTTC.

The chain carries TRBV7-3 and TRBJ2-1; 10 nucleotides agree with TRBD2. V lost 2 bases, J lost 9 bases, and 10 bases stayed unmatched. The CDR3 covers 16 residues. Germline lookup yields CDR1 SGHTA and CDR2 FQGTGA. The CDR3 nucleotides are TGTGCCAGCAGCTTAGATTCCCTAGCGGGAGAGGTTGAGCAGTTCTTC. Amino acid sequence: CASSLDSLAGEVEQFF.

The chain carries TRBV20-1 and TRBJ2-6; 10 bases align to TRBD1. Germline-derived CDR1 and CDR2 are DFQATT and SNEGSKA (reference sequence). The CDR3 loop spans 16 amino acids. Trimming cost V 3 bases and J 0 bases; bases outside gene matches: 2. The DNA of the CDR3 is TGCAGTGCTAGGACAGGGGGCTCCTCTGGGGCCAACGTCCTGACTTTC. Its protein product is CSARTGGSSGANVLTF.

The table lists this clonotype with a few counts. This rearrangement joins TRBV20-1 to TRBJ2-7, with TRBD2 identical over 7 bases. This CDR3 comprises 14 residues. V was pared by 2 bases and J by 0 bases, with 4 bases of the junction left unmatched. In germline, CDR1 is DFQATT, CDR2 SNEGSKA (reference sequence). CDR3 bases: TGCAGTGCTAGAACCGGGAGGAGCTCCTACGAGCAGTACTTC. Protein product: CSARTGRSSYEQYF.